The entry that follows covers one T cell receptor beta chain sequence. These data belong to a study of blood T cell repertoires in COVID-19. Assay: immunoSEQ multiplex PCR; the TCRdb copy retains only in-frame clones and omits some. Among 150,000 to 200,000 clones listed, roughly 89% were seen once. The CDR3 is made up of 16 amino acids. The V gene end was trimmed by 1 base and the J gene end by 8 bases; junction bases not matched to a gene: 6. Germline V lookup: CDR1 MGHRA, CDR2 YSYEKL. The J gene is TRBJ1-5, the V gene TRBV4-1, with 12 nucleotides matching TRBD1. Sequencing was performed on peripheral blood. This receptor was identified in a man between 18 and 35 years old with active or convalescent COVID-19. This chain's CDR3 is CASSQGDRGLAEPQHF. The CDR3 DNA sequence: TGCGCCAGCAGCCAAGGGGACAGGGGGCTTGCGGAGCCCCAGCATTTT.